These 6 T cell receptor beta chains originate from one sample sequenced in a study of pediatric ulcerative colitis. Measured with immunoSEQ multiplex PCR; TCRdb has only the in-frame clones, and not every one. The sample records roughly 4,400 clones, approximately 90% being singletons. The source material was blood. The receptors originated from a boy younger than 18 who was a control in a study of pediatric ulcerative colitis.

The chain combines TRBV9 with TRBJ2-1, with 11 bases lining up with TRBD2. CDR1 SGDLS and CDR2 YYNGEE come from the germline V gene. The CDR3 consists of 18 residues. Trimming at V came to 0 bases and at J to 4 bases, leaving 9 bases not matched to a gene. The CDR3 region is CASSVGGSGLAEYNEQFF. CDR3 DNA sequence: TGTGCCAGCAGCGTAGGGGGGTCGGGACTAGCGGAGTACAATGAGCAGTTCTTC.

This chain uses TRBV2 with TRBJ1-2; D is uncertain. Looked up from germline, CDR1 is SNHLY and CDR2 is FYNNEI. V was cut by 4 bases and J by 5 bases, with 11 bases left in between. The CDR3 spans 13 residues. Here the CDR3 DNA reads TGTGCCAGCAGTGGCTCCCAAGTGTATGGCTACACCTTC. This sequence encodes CASSGSQVYGYTF.

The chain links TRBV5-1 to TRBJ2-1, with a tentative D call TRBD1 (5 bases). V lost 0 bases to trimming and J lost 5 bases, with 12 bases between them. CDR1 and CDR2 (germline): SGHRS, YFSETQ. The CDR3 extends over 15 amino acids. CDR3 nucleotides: TGCGCCAGCAGCTTGGGGGCAGGGTCCCACAATGAGCAGTTCTTC. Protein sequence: CASSLGAGSHNEQFF.

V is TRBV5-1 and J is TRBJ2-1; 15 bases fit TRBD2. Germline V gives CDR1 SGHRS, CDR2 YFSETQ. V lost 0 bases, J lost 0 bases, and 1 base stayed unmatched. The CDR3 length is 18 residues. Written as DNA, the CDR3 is TGCGCCAGCAGCTTGGAGGGACTAGCGGGAGGCTCCTACAATGAGCAGTTCTTC. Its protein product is CASSLEGLAGGSYNEQFF.

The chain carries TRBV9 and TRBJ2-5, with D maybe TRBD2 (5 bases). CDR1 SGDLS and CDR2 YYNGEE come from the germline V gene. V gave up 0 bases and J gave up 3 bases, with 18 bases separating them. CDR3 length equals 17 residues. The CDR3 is CASSVDPAGGLKETQYF. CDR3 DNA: TGTGCCAGCAGCGTAGATCCAGCCGGAGGCCTTAAAGAGACCCAGTACTTC. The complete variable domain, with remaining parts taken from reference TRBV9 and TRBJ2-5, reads DSGVTQTPKHLITATGQRVTLRCSPRSGDLSVYWYQQSLDQGLQFLIQYYNGEERAKGNILERFSAQQFPDLHSELNLSSLELGDSALYFCASSVDPAGGLKETQYFGPGTRLLVL.

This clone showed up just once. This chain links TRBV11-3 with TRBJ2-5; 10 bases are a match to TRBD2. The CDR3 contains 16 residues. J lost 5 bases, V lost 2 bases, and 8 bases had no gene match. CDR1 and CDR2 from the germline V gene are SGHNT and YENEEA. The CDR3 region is CASSLTGTSDEETQYF. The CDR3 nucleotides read TGTGCCAGCAGCTTAACTGGGACTAGCGATGAGGAGACCCAGTACTTC. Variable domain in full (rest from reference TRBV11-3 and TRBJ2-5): EAGVVQSPRYKIIEKKQPVAFWCNPISGHNTLYWYLQNLGQGPELLIRYENEEAVDDSQLPKDRFSAERLKGVDSTLKIQPAELGDSAVYLCASSLTGTSDEETQYFGPGTRLLVL.